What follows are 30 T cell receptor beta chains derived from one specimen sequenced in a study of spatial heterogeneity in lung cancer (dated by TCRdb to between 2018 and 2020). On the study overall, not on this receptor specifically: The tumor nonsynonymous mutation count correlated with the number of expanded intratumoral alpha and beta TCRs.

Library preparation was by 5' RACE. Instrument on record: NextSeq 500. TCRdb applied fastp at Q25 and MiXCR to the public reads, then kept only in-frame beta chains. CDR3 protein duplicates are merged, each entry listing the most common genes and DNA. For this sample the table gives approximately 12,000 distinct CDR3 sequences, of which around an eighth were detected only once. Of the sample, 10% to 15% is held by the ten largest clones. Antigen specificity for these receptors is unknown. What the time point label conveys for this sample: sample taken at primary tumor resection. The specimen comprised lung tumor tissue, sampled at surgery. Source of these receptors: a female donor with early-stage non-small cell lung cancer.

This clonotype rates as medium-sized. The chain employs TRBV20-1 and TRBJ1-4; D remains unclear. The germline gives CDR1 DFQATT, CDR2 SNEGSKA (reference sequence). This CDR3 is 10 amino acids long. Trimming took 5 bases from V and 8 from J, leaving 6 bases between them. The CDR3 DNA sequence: TGCAGTGCTTCCGACGAAAAACTGTTTTTT. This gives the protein CSASDEKLFF.

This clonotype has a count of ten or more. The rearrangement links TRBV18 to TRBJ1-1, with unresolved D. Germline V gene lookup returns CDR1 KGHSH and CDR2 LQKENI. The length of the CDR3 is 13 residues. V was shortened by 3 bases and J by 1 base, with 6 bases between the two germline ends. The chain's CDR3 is CASSPAANTEAFF. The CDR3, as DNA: TGTGCCAGCTCACCCGCAGCGAACACTGAAGCTTTCTTT.

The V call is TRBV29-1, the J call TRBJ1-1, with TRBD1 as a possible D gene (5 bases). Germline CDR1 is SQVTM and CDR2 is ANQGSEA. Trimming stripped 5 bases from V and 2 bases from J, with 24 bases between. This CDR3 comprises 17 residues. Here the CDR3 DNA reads TGCAGCGTTTGGGAGAGGGGATCCGGTACCCCTAACACTGAAGCTTTCTTT. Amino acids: CSVWERGSGTPNTEAFF.

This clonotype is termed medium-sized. The CDR3 coding sequence is TGTGCCTGGAGTGTACCCGGGGGGGCTTATGAGCAGTTCTTC. Protein: CAWSVPGGAYEQFF. The gene calls are TRBV30 and TRBJ2-1; 8 bases are a match to TRBD2. The V and J ends lost 0 bases and 8 bases, in that order; junction bases with no gene match: 6. Germline V lookup: CDR1 GTSNPN, CDR2 SVGIG (reference sequence). The CDR3 length is 14 residues.

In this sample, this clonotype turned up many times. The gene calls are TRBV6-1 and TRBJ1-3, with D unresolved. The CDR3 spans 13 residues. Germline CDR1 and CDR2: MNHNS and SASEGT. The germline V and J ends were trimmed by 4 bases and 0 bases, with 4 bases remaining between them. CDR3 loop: CASSGVSGNTIYF. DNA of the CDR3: TGTGCCAGCAGTGGGGTCTCTGGAAACACCATATATTTT.

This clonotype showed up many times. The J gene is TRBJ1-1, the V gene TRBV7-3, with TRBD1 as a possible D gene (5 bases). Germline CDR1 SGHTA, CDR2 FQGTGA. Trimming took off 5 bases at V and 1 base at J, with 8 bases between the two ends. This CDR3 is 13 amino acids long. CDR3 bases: TGTGCCAGCAGCCAGACAGCGAACACTGAAGCTTTCTTT. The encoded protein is CASSQTANTEAFF.

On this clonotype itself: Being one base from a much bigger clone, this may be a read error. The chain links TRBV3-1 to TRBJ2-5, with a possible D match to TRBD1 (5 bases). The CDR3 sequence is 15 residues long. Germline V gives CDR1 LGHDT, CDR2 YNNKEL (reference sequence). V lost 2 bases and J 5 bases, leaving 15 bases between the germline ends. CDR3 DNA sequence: TGTGCCAGCAGCCAATGGCGACAGCCGCTCGAGACCCAGTACTTC. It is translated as CASSQWRQPLETQYF.

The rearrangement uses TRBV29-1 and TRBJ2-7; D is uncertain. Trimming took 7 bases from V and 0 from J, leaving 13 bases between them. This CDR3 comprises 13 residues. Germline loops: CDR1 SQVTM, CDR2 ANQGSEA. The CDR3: CSATLLNSYEQYF. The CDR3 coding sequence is TGCAGCGCTACTTTGCTGAACTCCTACGAGCAGTACTTC.

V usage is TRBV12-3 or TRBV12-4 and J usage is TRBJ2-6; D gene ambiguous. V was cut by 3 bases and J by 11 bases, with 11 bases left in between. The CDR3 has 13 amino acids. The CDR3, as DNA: TGTGCCAGCAGTTTGGTAGGGAAAGACGTCCTGACTTTC. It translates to CASSLVGKDVLTF.

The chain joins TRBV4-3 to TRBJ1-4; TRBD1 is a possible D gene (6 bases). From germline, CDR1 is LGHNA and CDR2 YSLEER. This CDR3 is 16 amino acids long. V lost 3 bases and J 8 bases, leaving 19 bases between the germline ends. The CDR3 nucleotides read TGCGCCAGCAGCCAGGACCCCAGGGGCTCAGGGGAAAAACTGTTTTTT. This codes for CASSQDPRGSGEKLFF.

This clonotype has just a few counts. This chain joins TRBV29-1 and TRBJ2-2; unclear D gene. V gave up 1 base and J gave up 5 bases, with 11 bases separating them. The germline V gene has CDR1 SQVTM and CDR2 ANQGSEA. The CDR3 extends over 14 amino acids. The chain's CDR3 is CSVEVGSGTGELFF. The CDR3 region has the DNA TGCAGCGTTGAAGTGGGAAGTGGTACCGGGGAGCTGTTTTTT.

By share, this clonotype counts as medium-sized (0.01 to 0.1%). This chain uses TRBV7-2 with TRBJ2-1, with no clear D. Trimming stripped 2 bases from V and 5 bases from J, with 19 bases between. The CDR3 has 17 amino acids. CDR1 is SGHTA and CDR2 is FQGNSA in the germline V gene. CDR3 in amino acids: CASSLSPGLGENNEQFF. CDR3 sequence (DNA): TGTGCCAGCAGCTTAAGCCCCGGGTTGGGTGAGAACAATGAGCAGTTCTTC.

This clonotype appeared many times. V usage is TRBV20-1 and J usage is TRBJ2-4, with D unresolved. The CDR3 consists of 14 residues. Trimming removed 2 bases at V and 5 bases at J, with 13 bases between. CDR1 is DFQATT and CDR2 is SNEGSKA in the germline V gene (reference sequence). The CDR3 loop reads CSARQTRTENIQYF. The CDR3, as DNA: TGCAGTGCTAGACAAACGCGAACAGAAAACATTCAGTACTTC.

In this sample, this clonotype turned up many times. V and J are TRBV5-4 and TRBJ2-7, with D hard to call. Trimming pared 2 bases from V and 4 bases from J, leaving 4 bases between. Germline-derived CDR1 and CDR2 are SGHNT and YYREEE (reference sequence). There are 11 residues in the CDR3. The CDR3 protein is CASSLWYEQYF. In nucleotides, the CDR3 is TGTGCCAGCAGCTTATGGTACGAGCAGTACTTC.

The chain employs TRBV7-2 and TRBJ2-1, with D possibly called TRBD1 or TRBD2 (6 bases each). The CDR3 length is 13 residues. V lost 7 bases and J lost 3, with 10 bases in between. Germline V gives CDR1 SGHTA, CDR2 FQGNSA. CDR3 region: CASTGDFYNEQFF. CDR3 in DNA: TGTGCCAGCACAGGGGACTTCTACAATGAGCAGTTCTTC.

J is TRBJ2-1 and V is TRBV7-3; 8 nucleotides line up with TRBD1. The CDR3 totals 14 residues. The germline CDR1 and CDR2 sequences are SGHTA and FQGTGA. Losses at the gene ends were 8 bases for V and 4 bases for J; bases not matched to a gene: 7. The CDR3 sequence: CASSRQGRYNEQFF. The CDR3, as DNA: TGTGCCAGCTCGCGACAGGGGCGATACAATGAGCAGTTCTTC.

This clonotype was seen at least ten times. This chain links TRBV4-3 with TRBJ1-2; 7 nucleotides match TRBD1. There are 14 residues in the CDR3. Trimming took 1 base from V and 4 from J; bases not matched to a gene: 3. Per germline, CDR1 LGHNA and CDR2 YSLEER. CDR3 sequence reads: CASSQGGQLYGYTF. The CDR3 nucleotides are TGCGCCAGCAGCCAAGGGGGACAGCTCTATGGCTACACCTTC.

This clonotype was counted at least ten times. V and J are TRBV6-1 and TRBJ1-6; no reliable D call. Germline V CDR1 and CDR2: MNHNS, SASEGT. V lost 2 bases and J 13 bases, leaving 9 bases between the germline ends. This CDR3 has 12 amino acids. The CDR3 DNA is TGTGCCAGCAGTGAAAGCGCGAAGCCCCTCCACTTT. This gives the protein CASSESAKPLHF.

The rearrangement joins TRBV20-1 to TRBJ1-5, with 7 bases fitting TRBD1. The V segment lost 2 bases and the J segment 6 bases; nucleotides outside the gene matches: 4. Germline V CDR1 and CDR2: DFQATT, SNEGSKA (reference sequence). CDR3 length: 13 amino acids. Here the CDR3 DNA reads TGCAGTGCTAGACGACAGGGTAGTCAGCCCCAGCATTTT. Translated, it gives CSARRQGSQPQHF.

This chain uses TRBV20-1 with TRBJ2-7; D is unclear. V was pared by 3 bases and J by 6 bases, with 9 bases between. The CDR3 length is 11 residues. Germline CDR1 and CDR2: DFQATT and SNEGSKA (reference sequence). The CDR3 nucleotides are TGCAGTGCTAGTGAATACTCCGAGCAGTACTTC. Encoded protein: CSASEYSEQYF.

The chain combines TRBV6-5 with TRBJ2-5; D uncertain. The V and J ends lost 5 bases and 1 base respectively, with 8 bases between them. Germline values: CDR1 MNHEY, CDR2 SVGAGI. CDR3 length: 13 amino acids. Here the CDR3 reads CASSRPAQETQYF. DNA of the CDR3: TGTGCCAGCAGTCGTCCCGCCCAAGAGACCCAGTACTTC.

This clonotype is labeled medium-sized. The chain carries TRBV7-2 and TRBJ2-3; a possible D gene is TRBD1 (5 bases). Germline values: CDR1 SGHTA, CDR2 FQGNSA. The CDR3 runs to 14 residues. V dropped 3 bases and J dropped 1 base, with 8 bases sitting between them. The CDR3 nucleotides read TGTGCCAGCAGCTTGACAGACCGCACAGATACGCAGTATTTT. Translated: CASSLTDRTDTQYF. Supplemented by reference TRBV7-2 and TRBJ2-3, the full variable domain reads GAGVSQSPSNKVTEKGKDVELRCDPISGHTALYWYRQSLGQGLEFLIYFQGNSAPDKSGLPSDRFSAERTGGSVSTLTIQRTQQEDSAVYLCASSLTDRTDTQYFGPGTRLTVL.

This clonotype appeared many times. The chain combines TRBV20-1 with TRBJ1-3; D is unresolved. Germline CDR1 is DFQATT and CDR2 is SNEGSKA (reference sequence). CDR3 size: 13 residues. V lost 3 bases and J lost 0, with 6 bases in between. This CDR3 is CSASGLSGNTIYF. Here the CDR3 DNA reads TGCAGTGCTAGTGGTCTCTCTGGAAACACCATATATTTT.

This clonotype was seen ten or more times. Written as DNA, the CDR3 is TGTGCCAGCAGCTTAGCGGGGGAAGGTGGGGCCAACGTCCTGACTTTC. It encodes CASSLAGEGGANVLTF. This chain uses TRBV7-8 with TRBJ2-6; perhaps D is TRBD1 or TRBD2 (5 bases each). The V end was cut by 0 bases, the J end by 3 bases, with 9 bases between. CDR3 length: 16 amino acids. Germline V gene lookup returns CDR1 SGHVS and CDR2 FQNEAQ.

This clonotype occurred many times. For the CDR3, the DNA is TGTGCCAGCAGGGTGAAAGGGGGCCTGAACACTGAAGCTTTCTTT. As protein: CASRVKGGLNTEAFF. The rearrangement links TRBV12-3 or TRBV12-4 to TRBJ1-1, with 7 bases fitting TRBD1. The CDR3 is made up of 15 amino acids. The V gene end was trimmed by 6 bases and the J gene end by 0 bases; junction bases not matched to a gene: 7.

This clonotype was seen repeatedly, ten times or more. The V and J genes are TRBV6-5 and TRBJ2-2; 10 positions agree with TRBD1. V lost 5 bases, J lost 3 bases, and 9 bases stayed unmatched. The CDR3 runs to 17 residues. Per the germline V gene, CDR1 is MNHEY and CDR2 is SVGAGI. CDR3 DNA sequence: TGTGCCAGCAGTCGCACCGGGACAGGGGATTACACCGGGGAGCTGTTTTTT. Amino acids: CASSRTGTGDYTGELFF.

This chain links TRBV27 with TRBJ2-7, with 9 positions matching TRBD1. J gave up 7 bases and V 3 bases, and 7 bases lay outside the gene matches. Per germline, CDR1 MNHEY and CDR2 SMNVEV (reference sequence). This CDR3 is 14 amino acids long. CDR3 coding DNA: TGTGCCAGCAGTTTCCGACAGGGGGTGAATGAGCAGTACTTC. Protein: CASSFRQGVNEQYF.

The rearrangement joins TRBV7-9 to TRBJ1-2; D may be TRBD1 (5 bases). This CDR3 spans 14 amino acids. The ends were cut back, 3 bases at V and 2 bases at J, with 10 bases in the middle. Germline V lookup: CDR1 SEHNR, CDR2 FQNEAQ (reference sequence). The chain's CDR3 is CASSFGTQNYGYTF. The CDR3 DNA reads TGTGCCAGCAGCTTCGGGACCCAAAACTATGGCTACACCTTC.

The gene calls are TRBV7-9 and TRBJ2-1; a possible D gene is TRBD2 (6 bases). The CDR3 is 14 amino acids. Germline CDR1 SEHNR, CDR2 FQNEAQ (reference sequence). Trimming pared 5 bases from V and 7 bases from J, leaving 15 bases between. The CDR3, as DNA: TGTGCCAGCAGCCCCTCGACGGGGGAAAATGAGCAGTTCTTC. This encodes CASSPSTGENEQFF.

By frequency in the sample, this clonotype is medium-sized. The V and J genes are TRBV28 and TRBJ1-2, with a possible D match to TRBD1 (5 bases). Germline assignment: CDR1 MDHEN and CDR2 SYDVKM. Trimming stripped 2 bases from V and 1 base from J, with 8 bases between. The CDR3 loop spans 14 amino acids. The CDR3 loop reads CASSLRGLNYGYTF. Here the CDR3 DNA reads TGTGCCAGCAGTTTAAGGGGCCTTAACTATGGCTACACCTTC.